This record looks at one TCR beta chain sequence and its context. The data are from a study of cytomegalovirus exposure and HLA in healthy donors. The PCR employed 60 Vbeta primers together with 13 Jbeta primers. Method: immunoSEQ multiplex PCR; TCRdb's copy keeps in-frame clones and lacks some. The sample totals around 64,000 clones; its top ten clones hold 2% to 3%. The length of the CDR3 is 14 residues. The V segment lost 5 bases and the J segment 2 bases; nucleotides outside the gene matches: 3. Germline values: CDR1 SGDLS, CDR2 YYNGEE. Input material: PBMCs. This sequence was found in a female donor in good health and CMV-seropositive. This rearrangement joins TRBV9 to TRBJ1-3; 8 bases are shared with TRBD1. CDR3 loop: CASRGRGPGNTIYF. The CDR3 DNA reads TGTGCCAGCAGGGGCAGGGGGCCTGGAAACACCATATATTTT.